This TCR beta chain was sequenced in a study of a mutant IDH1 vaccine in newly diagnosed glioma. Turning to the study itself: Patients underwent eight vaccinations, which took place in weeks 1, 3, 5, 7, 11, 15, 19 and 23. Treated patients, averaging around 40 years, were about 60% male and around 40% female.

V shed 0 bases and J shed 5 bases, with 10 bases lying between them. Germline loops: CDR1 MDHEN, CDR2 SYDVKM. The CDR3 consists of 14 residues. Described time point: week 23, last vaccination. The investigators gave 300 ug of mutant IDH1 20-mer peptide in each vaccine dose, together with topical imiquimod. A word on this clone: Its antigen remains unknown.

Only in-frame clones appear in the TCRdb table, and some are missing; sequencing was by immunoSEQ multiplex PCR. Here the sample spans roughly 74,000 clones, almost 85% being singletons. Specimen: PBMCs, collected from a glioma patient whose treatment included an IDH1 peptide vaccine. The source is a man aged 30 to 45 with glioma. Some clones in this sample may be carry-over from other donors' samples. The chain employs TRBV28 and TRBJ2-5; possibly TRBD1 for D (5 bases). Here the CDR3 reads CASSLWARDETQYF. The CDR3 DNA reads TGTGCCAGCAGTTTATGGGCCAGGGATGAGACCCAGTACTTC.